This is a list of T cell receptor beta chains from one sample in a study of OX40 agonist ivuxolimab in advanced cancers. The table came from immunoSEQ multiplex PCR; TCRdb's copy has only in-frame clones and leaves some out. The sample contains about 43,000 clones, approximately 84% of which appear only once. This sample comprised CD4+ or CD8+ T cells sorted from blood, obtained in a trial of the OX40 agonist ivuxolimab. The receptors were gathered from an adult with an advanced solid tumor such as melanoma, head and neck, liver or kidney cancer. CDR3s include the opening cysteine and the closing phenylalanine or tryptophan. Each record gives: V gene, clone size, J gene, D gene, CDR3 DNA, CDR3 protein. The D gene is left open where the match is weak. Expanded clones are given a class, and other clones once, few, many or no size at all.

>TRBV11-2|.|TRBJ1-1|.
TGTGCCAGCAGCACGGACAAGTTCAACACTGAAGCTTTCTTT
CASSTDKFNTEAFF
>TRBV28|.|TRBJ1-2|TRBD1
TGTGCCAGCAGTTCCAGGGGGCTCAACTATGGCTACACCTTC
CASSSRGLNYGYTF
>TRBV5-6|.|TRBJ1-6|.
TGTGCCAGCACCCCGGACCGGACAGAGTATAATTCACCCCTCCACTTT
CASTPDRTEYNSPLHF
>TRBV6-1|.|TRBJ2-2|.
TGTGCCAGCAGTGGCAAACAGGACACAGCGAACACCGGGGAGCTGTTTTTT
CASSGKQDTANTGELFF
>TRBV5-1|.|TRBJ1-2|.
TGCGCCAGCAGTGAAGGCGGGGGATATGGCTACACCTTC
CASSEGGGYGYTF
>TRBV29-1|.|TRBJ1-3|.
TGCAGCGTTGAGGCAGGTGGAAACACCATATATTTT
CSVEAGGNTIYF
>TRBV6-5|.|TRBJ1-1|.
TGTGCCAGCAGTTACGAGCGGGGGCCGAGGACTGAAGCTTTCTTT
CASSYERGPRTEAFF
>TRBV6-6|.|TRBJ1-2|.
TGTGCCAGCAGAAGCCGGGACGGAAGAGGGGGCTACACCTTC
CASRSRDGRGGYTF
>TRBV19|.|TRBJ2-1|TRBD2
TGTGCCAGTAAGGGACTAGTCTACAATGAGCAGTTCTTC
CASKGLVYNEQFF
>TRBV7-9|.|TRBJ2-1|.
TGTGCCAGCAGCGGAGGTGGGGGCTCCTACAATGAGCAGTTCTTC
CASSGGGGSYNEQFF
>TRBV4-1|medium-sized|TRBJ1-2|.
TGCGCCAGCAGCCAAGAGTTCCGGGCTATTACCCCCTATGGCTACACCTTC
CASSQEFRAITPYGYTF
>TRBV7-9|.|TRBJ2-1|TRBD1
TGTGCCAGCAGCTTAGCCCGGACAGGGCCAGGTTACGATGAGCAGTTCTTC
CASSLARTGPGYDEQFF
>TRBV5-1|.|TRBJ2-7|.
TGCGCCAGCAGCTTAGGAGTCTACGAGCAGTACTTC
CASSLGVYEQYF
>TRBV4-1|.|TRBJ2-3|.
TGCGCCAGCAACGATGGAACAGATACGCAGTATTTT
CASNDGTDTQYF
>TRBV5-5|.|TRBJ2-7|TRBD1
TGTGCCAGCAGTTATGACAGGGGGCGGTACGAGCAGTACTTC
CASSYDRGRYEQYF
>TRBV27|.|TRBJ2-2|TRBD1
TGTGCCAGCAGTTACGCAGGGGGAGCCGGGGAGCTGTTTTTT
CASSYAGGAGELFF
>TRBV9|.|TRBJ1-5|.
TGTGCCAGCAGCGTAGGACAGAGCAATCAGCCCCAGCATTTT
CASSVGQSNQPQHF
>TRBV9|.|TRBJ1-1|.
TGTGCCAGCAGCGCCCGCGGGGGAATGGGGAACACTGAAGCTTTCTTT
CASSARGGMGNTEAFF
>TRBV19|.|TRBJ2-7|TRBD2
TGTGCCAGTAGTATAACTAGCGGGGCCTACGAGCAGTACTTC
CASSITSGAYEQYF
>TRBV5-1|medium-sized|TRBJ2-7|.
TGCGCCAGCAGCACCAACAGTTACGAGCAGTACTTC
CASSTNSYEQYF
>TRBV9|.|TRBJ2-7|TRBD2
TGTGCCAGCAGCCCATCGAGGACTAGCGACCCCTACGAGCAGTACTTC
CASSPSRTSDPYEQYF
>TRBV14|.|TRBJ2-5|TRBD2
TGTGCCAGCAGCGTAAGCGGGGGGGCCTTCTTGGAGACCCAGTACTTC
CASSVSGGAFLETQYF
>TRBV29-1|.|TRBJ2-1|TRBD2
TGCAGCGTTTTTAGGACTAGCTTTAATGAGCAGTTCTTC
CSVFRTSFNEQFF
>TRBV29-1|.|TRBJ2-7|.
TGCAGCGTTCAGTCTAGCGAGGACTACGAGCAGTACTTC
CSVQSSEDYEQYF
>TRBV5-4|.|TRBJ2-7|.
TGTGCCAGCAGCCTCCGAGAGACACCAAACCCCGAGCAGTACTTC
CASSLRETPNPEQYF
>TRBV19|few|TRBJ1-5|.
TGTGCCAGCCATACCCGGGAGTATAGCAATCAGCCCCAGCATTTT
CASHTREYSNQPQHF
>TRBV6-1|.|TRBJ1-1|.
TGTGCCAGCAGTGATGGGGGCATCAACACTGAAGCTTTCTTT
CASSDGGINTEAFF
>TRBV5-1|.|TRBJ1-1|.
TGCGCCAGCAGTCCCGACAGCCCTGAAGCTTTCTTT
CASSPDSPEAFF